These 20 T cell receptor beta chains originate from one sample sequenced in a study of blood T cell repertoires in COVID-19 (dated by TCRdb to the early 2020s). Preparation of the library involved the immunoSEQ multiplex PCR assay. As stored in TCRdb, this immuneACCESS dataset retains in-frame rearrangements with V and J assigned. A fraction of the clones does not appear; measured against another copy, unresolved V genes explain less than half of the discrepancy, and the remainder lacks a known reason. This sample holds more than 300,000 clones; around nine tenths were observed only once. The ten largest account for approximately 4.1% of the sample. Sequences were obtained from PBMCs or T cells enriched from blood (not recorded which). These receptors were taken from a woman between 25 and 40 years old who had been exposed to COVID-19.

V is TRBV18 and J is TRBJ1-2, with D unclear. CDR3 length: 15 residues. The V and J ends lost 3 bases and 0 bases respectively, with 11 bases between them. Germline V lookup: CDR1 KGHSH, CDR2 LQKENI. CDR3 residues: CASSPPGGPNYGYTF. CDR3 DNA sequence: TGTGCCAGCTCACCTCCGGGAGGTCCTAACTATGGCTACACCTTC.

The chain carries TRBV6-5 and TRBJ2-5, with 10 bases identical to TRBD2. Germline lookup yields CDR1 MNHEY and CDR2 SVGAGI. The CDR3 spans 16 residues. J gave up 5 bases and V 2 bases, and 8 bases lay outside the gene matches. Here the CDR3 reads CASSYGSSGGGETQYF. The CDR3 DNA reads TGTGCCAGCAGTTACGGGTCTAGCGGGGGCGGGGAGACCCAGTACTTC.

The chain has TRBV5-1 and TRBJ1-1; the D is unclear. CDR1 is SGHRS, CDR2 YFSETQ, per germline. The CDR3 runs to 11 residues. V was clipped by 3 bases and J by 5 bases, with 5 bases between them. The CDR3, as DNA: TGCGCCAGCAGCTCACTTACTGAAGCTTTCTTT. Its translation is CASSSLTEAFF.

CDR3 loop: CASSLGTSGGQETQYF. The CDR3 DNA follows: TGCGCCAGCAGCTTGGGGACTAGCGGGGGACAAGAGACCCAGTACTTC. The rearrangement uses TRBV5-1 and TRBJ2-5; 13 nucleotides align to TRBD2. This CDR3 is 16 amino acids long. With 0 bases clipped from V and 2 bases from J, the junction kept 1 base outside the gene matches. Germline V gene lookup returns CDR1 SGHRS and CDR2 YFSETQ. Full variable domain (missing parts from reference TRBV5-1 and TRBJ2-5): KAGVTQTPRYLIKTRGQQVTLSCSPISGHRSVSWYQQTPGQGLQFLFEYFSETQRNKGNFPGRFSGRQFSNSRSEMNVSTLELGDSALYLCASSLGTSGGQETQYFGPGTRLLVL.

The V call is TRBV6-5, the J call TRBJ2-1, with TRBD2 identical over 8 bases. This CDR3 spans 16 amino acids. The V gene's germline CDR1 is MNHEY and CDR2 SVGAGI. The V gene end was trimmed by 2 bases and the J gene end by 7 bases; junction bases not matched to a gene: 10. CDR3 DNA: TGTGCCAGCAGTTACCTTGGCGGGGGGCCAGGGAATGAGCAGTTCTTC. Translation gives CASSYLGGGPGNEQFF.

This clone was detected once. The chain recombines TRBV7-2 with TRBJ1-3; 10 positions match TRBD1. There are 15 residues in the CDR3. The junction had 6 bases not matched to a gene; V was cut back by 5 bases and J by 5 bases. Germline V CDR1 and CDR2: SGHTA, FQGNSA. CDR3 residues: CASSKDRGVRNTIYF. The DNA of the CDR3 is TGTGCCAGCAGCAAGGACAGGGGGGTCAGAAACACCATATATTTT.

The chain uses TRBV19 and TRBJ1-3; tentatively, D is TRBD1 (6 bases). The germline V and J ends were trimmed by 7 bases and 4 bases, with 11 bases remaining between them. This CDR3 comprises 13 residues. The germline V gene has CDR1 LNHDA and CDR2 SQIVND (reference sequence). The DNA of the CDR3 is TGTGCCAGTACCCCGGACAGCGGAAACACCATATATTTT. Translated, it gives CASTPDSGNTIYF.

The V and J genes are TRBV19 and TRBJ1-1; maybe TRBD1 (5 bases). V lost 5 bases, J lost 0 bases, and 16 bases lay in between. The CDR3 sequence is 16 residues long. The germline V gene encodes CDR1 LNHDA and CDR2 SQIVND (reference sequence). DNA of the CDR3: TGTGCCAGTAGTCGAAAAGGGGCTAGGATGAACACTGAAGCTTTCTTT. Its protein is CASSRKGARMNTEAFF.

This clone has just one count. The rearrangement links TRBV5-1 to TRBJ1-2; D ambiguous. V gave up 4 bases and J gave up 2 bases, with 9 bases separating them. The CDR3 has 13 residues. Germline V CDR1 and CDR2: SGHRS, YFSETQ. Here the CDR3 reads CASSPSVNYGYTF. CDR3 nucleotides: TGCGCCAGCAGCCCGTCAGTCAACTATGGCTACACCTTC.

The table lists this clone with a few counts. CDR3 loop: CASSPGSSDTQYF. The DNA for the CDR3 is TGTGCCAGCTCACCAGGGAGTTCAGATACGCAGTATTTT. J is TRBJ2-3 and V is TRBV18, with D possibly matching TRBD2 (5 bases). The V end was cut by 2 bases, the J end by 4 bases, with 7 bases between. The CDR3 runs 13 residues. Germline CDR1 reads KGHSH; CDR2 reads LQKENI. The full variable domain, completed using reference TRBV18 and TRBJ2-3, is NAGVMQNPRHLVRRRGQEARLRCSPMKGHSHVYWYRQLPEEGLKFMVYLQKENIIDESGMPKERFSAEFPKEGPSILRIQQVVRGDSAAYFCASSPGSSDTQYFGPGTRLTVL.

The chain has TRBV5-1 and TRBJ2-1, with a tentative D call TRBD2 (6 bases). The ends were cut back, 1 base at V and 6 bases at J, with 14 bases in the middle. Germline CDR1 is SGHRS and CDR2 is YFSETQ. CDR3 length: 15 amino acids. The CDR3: CASSLLQGGGNEQFF. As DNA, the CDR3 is TGCGCCAGCAGCTTGCTTCAGGGAGGCGGCAATGAGCAGTTCTTC.

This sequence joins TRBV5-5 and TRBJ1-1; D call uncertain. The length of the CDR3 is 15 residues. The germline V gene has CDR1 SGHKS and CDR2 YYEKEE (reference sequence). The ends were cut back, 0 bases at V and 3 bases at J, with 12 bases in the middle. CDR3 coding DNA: TGTGCCAGCAGCTTGGCCCCCTCCGGGGACACTGAAGCTTTCTTT. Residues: CASSLAPSGDTEAFF.

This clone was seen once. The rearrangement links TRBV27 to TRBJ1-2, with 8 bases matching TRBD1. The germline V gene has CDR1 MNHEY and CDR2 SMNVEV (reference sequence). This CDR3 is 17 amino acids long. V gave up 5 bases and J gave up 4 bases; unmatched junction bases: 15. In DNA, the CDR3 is TGTGCCAGCAGTCCCCACGGACAGGGAGGGATAAGCTATGGCTACACCTTC. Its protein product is CASSPHGQGGISYGYTF.

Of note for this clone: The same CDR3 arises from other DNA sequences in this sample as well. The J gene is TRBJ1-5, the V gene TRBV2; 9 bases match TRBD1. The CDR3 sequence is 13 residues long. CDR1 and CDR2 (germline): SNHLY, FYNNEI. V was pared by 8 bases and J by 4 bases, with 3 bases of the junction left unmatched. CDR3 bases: TGTGCCAGCTCTGACAGGGGGAATCAGCCCCAGCATTTT. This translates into CASSDRGNQPQHF. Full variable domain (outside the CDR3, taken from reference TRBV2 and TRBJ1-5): EPEVTQTPSHQVTQMGQEVILRCVPISNHLYFYWYRQILGQKVEFLVSFYNNEISEKSEIFDDQFSVERPDGSNFTLKIRSTKLEDSAMYFCASSDRGNQPQHFGDGTRLSIL.

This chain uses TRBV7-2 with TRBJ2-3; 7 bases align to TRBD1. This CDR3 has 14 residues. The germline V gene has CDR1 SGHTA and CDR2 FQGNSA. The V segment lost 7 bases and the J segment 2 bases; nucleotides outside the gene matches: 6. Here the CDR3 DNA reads TGTGCCAGCACCGTCGACAGGGCCACAGATACGCAGTATTTT. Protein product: CASTVDRATDTQYF. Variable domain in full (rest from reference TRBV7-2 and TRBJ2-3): GAGVSQSPSNKVTEKGKDVELRCDPISGHTALYWYRQSLGQGLEFLIYFQGNSAPDKSGLPSDRFSAERTGGSVSTLTIQRTQQEDSAVYLCASTVDRATDTQYFGPGTRLTVL.

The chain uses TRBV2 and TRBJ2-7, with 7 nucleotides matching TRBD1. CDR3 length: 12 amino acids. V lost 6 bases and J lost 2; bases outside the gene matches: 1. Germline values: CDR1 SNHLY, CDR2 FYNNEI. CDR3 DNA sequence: TGTGCCAGCAGGGACAGGACCTACGAGCAGTACTTC. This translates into CASRDRTYEQYF.

This chain's CDR3 is CATTNTLTYEQYF. In DNA, the CDR3 is TGTGCCACCACCAATACACTAACCTACGAGCAGTACTTC. The chain combines TRBV15 with TRBJ2-7, with D unresolved. V shed 7 bases and J shed 2 bases, with 12 bases lying between them. Per germline, CDR1 LNHNV and CDR2 YYDKDF (reference sequence). The CDR3 runs 13 residues.

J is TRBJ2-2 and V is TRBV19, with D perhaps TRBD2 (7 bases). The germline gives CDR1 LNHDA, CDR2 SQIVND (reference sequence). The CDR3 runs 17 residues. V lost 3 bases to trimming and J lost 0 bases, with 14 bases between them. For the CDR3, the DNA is TGTGCCAGTAGTATCTCGGGGGGACATCCGAACACCGGGGAGCTGTTTTTT. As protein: CASSISGGHPNTGELFF.

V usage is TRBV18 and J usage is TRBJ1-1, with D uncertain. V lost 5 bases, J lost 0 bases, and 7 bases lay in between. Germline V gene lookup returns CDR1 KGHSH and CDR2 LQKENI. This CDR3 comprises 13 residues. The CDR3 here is CASSTAMNTEAFF. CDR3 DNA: TGTGCCAGCTCAACAGCCATGAACACTGAAGCTTTCTTT.

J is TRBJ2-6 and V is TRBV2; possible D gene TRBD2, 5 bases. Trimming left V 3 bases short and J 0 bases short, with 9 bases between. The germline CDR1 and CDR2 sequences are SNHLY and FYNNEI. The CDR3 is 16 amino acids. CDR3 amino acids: CASSEMGSSGANVLTF. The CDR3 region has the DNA TGTGCCAGCAGTGAGATGGGGAGCTCTGGGGCCAACGTCCTGACTTTC.